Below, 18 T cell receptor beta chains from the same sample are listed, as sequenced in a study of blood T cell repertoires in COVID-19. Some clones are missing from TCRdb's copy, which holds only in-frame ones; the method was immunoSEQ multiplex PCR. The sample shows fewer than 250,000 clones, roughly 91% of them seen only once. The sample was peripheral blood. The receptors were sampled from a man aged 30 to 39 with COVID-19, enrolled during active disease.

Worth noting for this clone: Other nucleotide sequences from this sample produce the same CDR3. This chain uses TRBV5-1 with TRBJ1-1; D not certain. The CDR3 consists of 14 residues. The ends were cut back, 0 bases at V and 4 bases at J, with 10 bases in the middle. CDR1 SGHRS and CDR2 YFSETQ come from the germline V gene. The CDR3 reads CASSLGGGGTEAFF. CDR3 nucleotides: TGCGCCAGCAGCTTGGGGGGAGGCGGCACTGAAGCTTTCTTT. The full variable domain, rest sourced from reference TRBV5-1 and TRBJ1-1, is KAGVTQTPRYLIKTRGQQVTLSCSPISGHRSVSWYQQTPGQGLQFLFEYFSETQRNKGNFPGRFSGRQFSNSRSEMNVSTLELGDSALYLCASSLGGGGTEAFFGQGTRLTVV.

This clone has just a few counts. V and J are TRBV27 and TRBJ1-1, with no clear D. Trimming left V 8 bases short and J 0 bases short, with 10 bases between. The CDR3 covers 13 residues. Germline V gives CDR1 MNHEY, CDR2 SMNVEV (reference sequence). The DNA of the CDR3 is TGTGCCAGCGCACAGTGGGTGAACACTGAAGCTTTCTTT. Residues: CASAQWVNTEAFF.

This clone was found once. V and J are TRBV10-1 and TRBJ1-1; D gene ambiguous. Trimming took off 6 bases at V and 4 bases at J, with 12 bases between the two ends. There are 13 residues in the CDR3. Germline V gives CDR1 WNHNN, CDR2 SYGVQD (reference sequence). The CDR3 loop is CASREARGTEAFF. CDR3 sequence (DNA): TGCGCCAGCAGAGAAGCCAGAGGCACTGAAGCTTTCTTT.

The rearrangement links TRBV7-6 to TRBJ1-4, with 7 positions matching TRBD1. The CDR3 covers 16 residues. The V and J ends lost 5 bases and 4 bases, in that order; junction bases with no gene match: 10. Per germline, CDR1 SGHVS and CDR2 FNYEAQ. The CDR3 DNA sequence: TGTGCCAGCAGCCAACTTGCGACAGGGTTTAATGAAAAACTGTTTTTT. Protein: CASSQLATGFNEKLFF.

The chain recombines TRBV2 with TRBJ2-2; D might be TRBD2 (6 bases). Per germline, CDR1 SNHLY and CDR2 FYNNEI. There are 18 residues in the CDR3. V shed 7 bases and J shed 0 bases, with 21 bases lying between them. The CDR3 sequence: CASNLPGLGNSNTGELFF. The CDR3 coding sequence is TGTGCCAGCAATTTACCGGGACTGGGGAACTCGAACACCGGGGAGCTGTTTTTT.

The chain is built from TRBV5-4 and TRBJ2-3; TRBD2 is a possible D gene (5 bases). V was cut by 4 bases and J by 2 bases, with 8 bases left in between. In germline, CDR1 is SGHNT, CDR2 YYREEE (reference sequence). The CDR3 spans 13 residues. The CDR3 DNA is TGTGCCAGCAGCCACGGGAACACAGATACGCAGTATTTT. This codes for CASSHGNTDTQYF.

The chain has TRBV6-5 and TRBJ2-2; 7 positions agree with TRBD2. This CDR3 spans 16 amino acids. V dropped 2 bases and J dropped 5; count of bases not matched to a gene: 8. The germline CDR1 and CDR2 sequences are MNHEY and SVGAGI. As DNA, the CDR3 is TGTGCCAGCAGTTACGTCTTGGGGGGAGGGACCGGGGAGCTGTTTTTT. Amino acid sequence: CASSYVLGGGTGELFF.

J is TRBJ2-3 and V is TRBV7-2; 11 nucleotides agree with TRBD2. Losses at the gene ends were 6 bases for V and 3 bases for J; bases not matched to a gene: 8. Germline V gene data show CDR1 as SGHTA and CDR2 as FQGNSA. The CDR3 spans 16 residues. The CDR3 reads CASSLNSGGATDTQYF. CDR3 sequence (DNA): TGTGCCAGCAGTCTAAATAGCGGGGGGGCGACAGATACGCAGTATTTT.

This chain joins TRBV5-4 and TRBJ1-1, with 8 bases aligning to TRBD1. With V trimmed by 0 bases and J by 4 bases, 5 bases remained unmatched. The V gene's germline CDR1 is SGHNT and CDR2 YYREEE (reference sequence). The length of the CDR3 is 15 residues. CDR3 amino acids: CASSLDQGASTEAFF. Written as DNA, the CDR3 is TGTGCCAGCAGCTTGGATCAGGGGGCTAGCACTGAAGCTTTCTTT.

The CDR3 coding sequence is TGTGCCAGCAGACCTACGGACAGGAGGCCTGGCTACACCTTC. This sequence encodes CASRPTDRRPGYTF. The chain combines TRBV11-2 with TRBJ1-2, with 7 bases matching TRBD1. Unmatched junction bases numbered 11, after V lost 6 bases and J lost 7 bases. The CDR3 is made up of 14 amino acids. CDR1 and CDR2 from the germline V gene are SGHAT and FQNNGV.

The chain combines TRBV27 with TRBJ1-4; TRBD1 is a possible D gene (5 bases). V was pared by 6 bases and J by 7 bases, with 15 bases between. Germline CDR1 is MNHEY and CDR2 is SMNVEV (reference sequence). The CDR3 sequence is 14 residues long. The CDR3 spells CASRRQLVGEKLFF. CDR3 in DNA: TGTGCCAGCAGACGACAGTTAGTAGGTGAAAAACTGTTTTTT.

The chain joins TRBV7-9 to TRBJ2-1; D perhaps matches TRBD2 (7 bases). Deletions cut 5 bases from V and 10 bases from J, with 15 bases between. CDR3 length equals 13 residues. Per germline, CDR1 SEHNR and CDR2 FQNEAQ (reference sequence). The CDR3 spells CASSQGGAREQFF. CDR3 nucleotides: TGTGCCAGCAGCCAAGGGGGGGCGCGGGAGCAGTTCTTC.

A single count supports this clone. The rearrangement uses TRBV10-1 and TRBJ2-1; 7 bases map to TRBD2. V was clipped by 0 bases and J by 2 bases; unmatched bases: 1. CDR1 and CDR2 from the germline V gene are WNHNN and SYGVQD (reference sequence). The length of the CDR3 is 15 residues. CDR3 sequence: CASSESAGPYNEQFF. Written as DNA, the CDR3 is TGCGCCAGCAGTGAGTCAGCGGGGCCCTACAATGAGCAGTTCTTC.

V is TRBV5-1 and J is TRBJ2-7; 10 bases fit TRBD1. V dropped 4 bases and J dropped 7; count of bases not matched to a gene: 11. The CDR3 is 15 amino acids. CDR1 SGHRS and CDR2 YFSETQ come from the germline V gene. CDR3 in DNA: TGCGCCAGCAGCCCGGGGGGGACAGGGGCGAGGGAGCAGTACTTC. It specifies CASSPGGTGAREQYF. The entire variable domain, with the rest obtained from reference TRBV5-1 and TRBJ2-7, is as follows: KAGVTQTPRYLIKTRGQQVTLSCSPISGHRSVSWYQQTPGQGLQFLFEYFSETQRNKGNFPGRFSGRQFSNSRSEMNVSTLELGDSALYLCASSPGGTGAREQYFGPGTRLTVT.

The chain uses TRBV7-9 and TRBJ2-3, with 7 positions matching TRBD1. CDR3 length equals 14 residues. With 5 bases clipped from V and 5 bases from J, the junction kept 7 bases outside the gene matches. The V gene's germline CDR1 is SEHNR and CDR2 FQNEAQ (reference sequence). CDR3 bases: TGTGCCAGCAGCGCCACAGGGGTCCGAGATACGCAGTATTTT. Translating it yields CASSATGVRDTQYF.

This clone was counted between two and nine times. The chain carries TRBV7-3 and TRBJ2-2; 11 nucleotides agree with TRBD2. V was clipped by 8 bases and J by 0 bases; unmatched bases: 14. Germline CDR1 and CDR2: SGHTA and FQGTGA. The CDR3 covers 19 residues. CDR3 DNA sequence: TGTGCCAGCTGGGGCGGGGCTAGCGGGGGGAGGCCGAACACCGGGGAGCTGTTTTTT. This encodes CASWGGASGGRPNTGELFF. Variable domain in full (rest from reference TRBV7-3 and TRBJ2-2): GAGVSQTPSNKVTEKGKYVELRCDPISGHTALYWYRQSLGQGPEFLIYFQGTGAADDSGLPNDRFFAVRPEGSVSTLKIQRTERGDSAVYLCASWGGASGGRPNTGELFFGEGSRLTVL.

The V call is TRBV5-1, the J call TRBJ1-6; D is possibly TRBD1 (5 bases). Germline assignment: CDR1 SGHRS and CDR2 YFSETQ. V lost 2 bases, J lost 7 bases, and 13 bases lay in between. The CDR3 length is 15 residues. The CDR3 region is CASSFNQGGNSPLHF. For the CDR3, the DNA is TGCGCCAGCAGCTTCAACCAGGGTGGGAATTCACCCCTCCACTTT.

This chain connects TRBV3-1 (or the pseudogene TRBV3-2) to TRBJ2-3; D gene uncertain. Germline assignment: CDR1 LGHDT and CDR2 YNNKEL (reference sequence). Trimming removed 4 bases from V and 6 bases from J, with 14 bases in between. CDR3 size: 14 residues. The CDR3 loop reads CASSPTHGYDTQYF. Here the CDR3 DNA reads TGTGCCAGCAGCCCAACCCACGGGTACGATACGCAGTATTTT.